This TCR beta chain was captured by sequencing in a study of T cells in Graves' hyperthyroidism and ophthalmopathy. Together with thyroid ultrasound, orbital computed tomography, serum thyroxine and TRAb, clinical symptoms were used for diagnoses. Regions amplified from RNA transcripts were the TCR beta CDR3 regions. The HTBI set primed first-round TCR CDR3 RT-PCR. TCRdb used MiXCR to reprocess the multiplex PCR reads, holding one entry per CDR3 protein. The sample includes approximately 640,000 distinct CDR3 sequences, about 16% seen only once; the top ten take 3% to 4.5%. This clonotype has only a few counts. The junction had 5 bases not matched to a gene; V was cut back by 4 bases and J by 5 bases. CDR1 is GTSNPN and CDR2 is SVGIG in the germline V gene (reference sequence). The CDR3 covers 13 residues.

The rearrangement links TRBV30 to TRBJ2-7; 10 positions agree with TRBD2. Sequencing was done on a sample of blood. The TCR comes from a woman in her twenties or thirties with Graves' hyperthyroidism. This CDR3 is CAWKAGGVHEQYF. The CDR3 nucleotides are TGTGCCTGGAAAGCGGGAGGGGTCCACGAGCAGTACTTC.